The rows below give T cell receptor beta chains drawn from one sample of a study of brain metastases from non-small cell lung cancer. Sequenced by immunoSEQ multiplex PCR; TCRdb stores in-frame clones only, minus some. The table lists 1,300 to 1,500 clones, around 85% of them singletons. The sample consisted of tumor-adjacent normal tissue. These receptors came from a donor aged 40 or older with non-small cell lung cancer. CDR3s leave out the opening cysteine and the closing phenylalanine or tryptophan.

TRBV5-4,TRBJ2-6,ASSAGGAANGANVLT
TRBV7-6,TRBJ2-5,ASSLISGSGTQY
TRBV19,TRBJ1-1,ASRRRDSNTEAF
TRBV20-1,TRBJ1-2,SASTGVYGYT
TRBV4-1,TRBJ1-2,ASSQEPRDRVGYT
TRBV6-5,TRBJ1-1,ASSYVMNTEAF
TRBV6-5,TRBJ1-5,ASGLGIDSNQPQH
TRBV7-7,TRBJ2-2,ASSLGETGGTGELF
TRBV21-1,TRBJ2-7,ANPVGEAIHEQY
TRBV10-1,TRBJ2-2,ASSHTDTGELF
TRBV11-3,TRBJ2-3,ASSVTSGSADTQY
TRBV11-3,TRBJ2-2,ASSLRGSGPVELF
TRBV4-1,NA,ASSPEAVGSALRNHEQY
TRBV15,TRBJ1-1,ATSGMIQGAPEAF
TRBV2,TRBJ2-2,ASRVDRSWNTGELF
TRBV13,TRBJ2-3,ASSSGLTDTQY
TRBV3-1/TRBV3-2,TRBJ2-1,ASSPEVAGGVRDEQF
TRBV6-5,TRBJ1-5,ASSPTGNSNQPQH
TRBV25-1,TRBJ1-6,ACSIPGIQYNSPLH
TRBV5-4,TRBJ2-2,ASSDREVTGELF
TRBV19,TRBJ2-7,ASSAGTGPAYEQY
TRBV4-1,TRBJ2-5,ASSQERLVGETQY
TRBV11-3,TRBJ2-1,ASSLLAGGPGEQF
TRBV7-9,TRBJ2-3,ASSAGTGASTDTQY
TRBV12-3/TRBV12-4,TRBJ2-7,VSSADRYEQY
TRBV12-3/TRBV12-4,TRBJ2-3,ASSLSGTDTQY
TRBV6-1,TRBJ2-3,ASSERLAGLIDTQY
TRBV9,TRBJ2-5,ASSVGGLAGRETQY
TRBV6-5,TRBJ1-2,ASSYSQGNYGYT
TRBV25-1,TRBJ2-2,ASSDVSHTGELF
TRBV6-1,TRBJ2-7,ASSDGARMPPYEQY
TRBV20-1,TRBJ1-2,SAREGGYT
TRBV9,TRBJ2-5,ASSLTGTPGETQY
TRBV5-5,TRBJ2-5,ASSSPDSLAVRKTQY
TRBV19,TRBJ1-2,ASSSNQRQTYGYT
TRBV3-1/TRBV3-2,TRBJ2-2,ASSQENHFPNTGELF
TRBV14,TRBJ1-1,ASSPAQSYEAF
TRBV6-5,TRBJ2-1,ASGASYPSEQF
TRBV21-1,TRBJ2-5,ASSKVFQLEQETQY
TRBV7-9,TRBJ2-7,ASSSELWQEQY
TRBV2,TRBJ2-1,ASNPSGGTSSYNEQF
TRBV6-5,TRBJ1-2,ASTPRAQGAGYT
TRBV6-5,TRBJ2-1,ASSLAGQRNEQF
TRBV11-3,TRBJ2-3,ASSPSTGIFTDTQY
TRBV12-3/TRBV12-4,TRBJ1-1,ASSLAFGEAF
TRBV6-1,TRBJ1-2,ASSSTLGTNYGYT
TRBV3-1/TRBV3-2,TRBJ2-7,ASSQDRADEQY
TRBV6-6,TRBJ2-3,ASSVFDTQY
TRBV2,TRBJ1-4,ASSVFTATNEKLF
TRBV5-1,TRBJ2-7,ASSLDGVYEQY
TRBV13,TRBJ2-5,ASSTDLKETQY
TRBV6-1,TRBJ2-7,ASSEGDEQY
TRBV2,TRBJ2-3,ASSEAGLAGGLDTQY
TRBV18,TRBJ1-2,ASSKRDSGGNGYT